These 25 T cell receptor beta chains share one sample of origin, sequenced in a study of cytomegalovirus exposure and HLA in healthy donors. Use of 60 Vbeta and 13 Jbeta primers characterized the PCR. This table comes from immunoSEQ multiplex PCR, and its TCRdb copy is limited to in-frame clones, with some not included. The sample carries under 130,000 clones, 79% recorded once. Sequenced input: PBMCs. These TCRs come from a woman between 40 and 55 years old in good health and CMV-seronegative.

The chain couples TRBV10-3 to TRBJ2-3; 7 positions match TRBD2. The CDR3 has 17 amino acids. Trimming removed 0 bases from V and 0 bases from J; junction bases left unmatched: 6. Germline V gene sequence: CDR1 ENHRY, CDR2 SYGVKD. The CDR3 region has the DNA TGTGCCATCAGTGAGTCGTTCCGGGAGGCAAGCACAGATACGCAGTATTTT. Translation gives CAISESFREASTDTQYF.

The V and J genes are TRBV11-2 and TRBJ1-1; D gene unclear. The CDR3 is 12 amino acids. The V end lost 1 base, the J end lost 5 bases, and 5 bases lay between the germline ends. Germline-derived CDR1 and CDR2 are SGHAT and FQNNGV. In DNA form, the CDR3 reads TGTGCCAGCAGCTTAGCCCCAACTGAAGCTTTCTTT. Translated: CASSLAPTEAFF. Using reference TRBV11-2 and TRBJ1-1 for the parts outside the CDR3, the full variable domain is EAGVAQSPRYKIIEKRQSVAFWCNPISGHATLYWYQQILGQGPKLLIQFQNNGVVDDSQLPKDRFSAERLKGVDSTLKIQPAKLEDSAVYLCASSLAPTEAFFGQGTRLTVV.

V gene TRBV2 combines with J gene TRBJ1-2; perhaps TRBD1 as D (6 bases). The CDR3 is made up of 15 amino acids. V shed 6 bases and J shed 0 bases, with 14 bases lying between them. CDR1 and CDR2 from the germline V gene are SNHLY and FYNNEI. The CDR3 reads CASSGGQLTNYGYTF. The CDR3 DNA reads TGTGCCAGCAGCGGAGGACAGCTCACTAACTATGGCTACACCTTC.

About this clone: At one end, the junction sequence differs from germline, possibly due to a read error. This chain links TRBV7-9 with TRBJ2-1; 7 bases align to TRBD1. The CDR3 loop spans 15 amino acids. CDR1 and CDR2 from the germline V gene are SEHNR and FQNEAQ (reference sequence). In DNA form, the CDR3 reads TGTTCCAGCAGCTTAGACAGGGAAGAGGGAAATGAGCAGTTCTTC. It codes for CSSSLDREEGNEQFF. The entire variable domain, with the rest obtained from reference TRBV7-9 and TRBJ2-1, is as follows: DTGVSQNPRHKITKRGQNVTFRCDPISEHNRLYWYRQTLGQGPEFLTYFQNEAQLEKSRLLSDRFSAERPKGSFSTLEIQRTEQGDSAMYLCSSSLDREEGNEQFFGPGTRLTVL.

This chain links TRBV27 with TRBJ2-5; D may be TRBD1 (6 bases). Matching the DNA end better, TRBJ2-7 makes the J call doubtful. The CDR3 has 15 residues. CDR1 is MNHEY and CDR2 is SMNVEV in the germline V gene (reference sequence). As DNA, the CDR3 is TGTGCCAGCAGTTTCGGTAACCAGGGGTTCTACGAGCAGTACTTC. Amino acids: CASSFGNQGFYEQYF.

This clone was recorded only once. The CDR3 DNA sequence: TGTGCCAGTAGTCCCGGACAGAGGGTAAAGCCCCAGCATTTT. It translates to CASSPGQRVKPQHF. V and J are TRBV19 and TRBJ1-5; D is perhaps TRBD1 (6 bases). Germline loops: CDR1 LNHDA, CDR2 SQIVND (reference sequence). This CDR3 spans 14 amino acids. Trimming pared 5 bases from V and 8 bases from J, leaving 16 bases between.

This chain uses TRBV10-3 with TRBJ2-3; 7 nucleotides align to TRBD2. CDR3 length: 16 amino acids. The germline V gene encodes CDR1 ENHRY and CDR2 SYGVKD. V lost 7 bases to trimming and J lost 0 bases; unmatched junction nucleotides: 10. The CDR3: CAIMTPERGSTDTQYF. The CDR3 DNA reads as TGTGCCATCATGACACCAGAGCGGGGTAGCACAGATACGCAGTATTTT.

CDR3 DNA: TGTGCCAGCCTTAATCGGACTAGCGGGAGTTTCGAGCAGTACTTC. Its protein is CASLNRTSGSFEQYF. V usage is TRBV7-9 and J usage is TRBJ2-7, with 13 bases lining up with TRBD2. V gave up 8 bases and J gave up 6 bases; unmatched junction bases: 10. This CDR3 contains 15 residues. CDR1 SEHNR and CDR2 FQNEAQ come from the germline V gene (reference sequence).

CDR3 protein: CASSLIRRGNTEAFF. Written as DNA, the CDR3 is TGTGCCAGCAGCCTAATTCGACGAGGGAACACTGAAGCTTTCTTT. The V and J genes are TRBV7-9 and TRBJ1-1; the D is unclear. Per the germline V gene, CDR1 is SEHNR and CDR2 is FQNEAQ (reference sequence). V lost 5 bases and J 1 base, leaving 14 bases between the germline ends. CDR3 length: 15 amino acids.

This clone was counted a few times. V is TRBV6-5 and J is TRBJ2-3; TRBD2 matches 7 bases. Per germline, CDR1 MNHEY and CDR2 SVGAGI. The CDR3 is 14 residues long. Unmatched junction bases numbered 7, after V lost 6 bases and J lost 4 bases. CDR3 DNA sequence: TGTGCCAGCAGCGAAGGACTAGAAGCAGATACGCAGTATTTT. Translating gives CASSEGLEADTQYF.

The rearrangement joins TRBV6-6 to TRBJ1-5; D not certain. The length of the CDR3 is 12 residues. V dropped 4 bases and J dropped 9 bases, with 10 bases sitting between them. The germline V gene encodes CDR1 MNHNY and CDR2 SVGAGI (reference sequence). The CDR3 spells CASSSRGSPQHF. CDR3 bases: TGTGCCAGCAGTTCCCGAGGATCGCCCCAGCATTTT.

V is TRBV29-1 and J is TRBJ1-4; no clear D gene. Germline lookup yields CDR1 SQVTM and CDR2 ANQGSEA. The CDR3 is 11 amino acids. V was pared by 7 bases and J by 8 bases, with 11 bases between. Written as DNA, the CDR3 is TGCAGCGGGAGGGAAGGGGAAAAACTGTTTTTT. Its protein is CSGREGEKLFF.

This clone occurred a few times. This chain uses TRBV28 with TRBJ2-5; 8 positions match TRBD1. The V segment lost 3 bases and the J segment 5 bases; nucleotides outside the gene matches: 5. Germline CDR1 and CDR2: MDHEN and SYDVKM. This CDR3 has 14 amino acids. CDR3 nucleotide sequence: TGTGCCAGCAGTTTGTCAGGGGGCTTGGAGACCCAGTACTTC. Protein sequence: CASSLSGGLETQYF.

The rearrangement joins TRBV5-4 to TRBJ2-1; 8 positions match TRBD1. The CDR3 runs to 15 residues. CDR1 and CDR2 from the germline V gene are SGHNT and YYREEE (reference sequence). V was clipped by 4 bases and J by 4 bases; unmatched bases: 7. CDR3 DNA: TGTGCCAGCAGCGATGGGACAGGCGGATACAATGAGCAGTTCTTC. It encodes CASSDGTGGYNEQFF.

J is TRBJ2-1 and V is TRBV30, with D perhaps matching TRBD2 (5 bases). The CDR3 is 11 residues long. Trimming took off 5 bases at V and 9 bases at J, with 11 bases between the two ends. The germline CDR1 and CDR2 sequences are GTSNPN and SVGIG (reference sequence). CDR3 in DNA: TGTGCCTGGGCTAGCTTGAGTGAGCAGTTCTTC. This translates into CAWASLSEQFF.

The CDR3 coding sequence is TGTGCCAGCAGCGTTGGGACAGCCTACACCGGGGAGCTGTTTTTT. Encoded protein: CASSVGTAYTGELFF. The chain uses TRBV5-8 and TRBJ2-2, with 7 nucleotides matching TRBD1. CDR1 is SGHTS and CDR2 is YDEGEE in the germline V gene. With V trimmed by 4 bases and J by 3 bases, 6 bases remained unmatched. This CDR3 region has 15 residues.

This clone was recorded only once. The genes are TRBV28 and TRBJ2-7; TRBD1 matches at 7 bases. The V segment lost 4 bases and the J segment 3 bases; nucleotides outside the gene matches: 3. This CDR3 contains 13 residues. In germline, CDR1 is MDHEN, CDR2 SYDVKM. The CDR3 sequence: CASSWGQNYEQYF. DNA for the CDR3: TGTGCCAGCAGTTGGGGACAGAACTACGAGCAGTACTTC.

The chain uses TRBV10-3 and TRBJ2-1; tentative D call: TRBD2 (6 bases). V was cut by 2 bases and J by 8 bases, with 7 bases left in between. The CDR3 sequence is 12 residues long. CDR1 and CDR2 from the germline V gene are ENHRY and SYGVKD. CDR3 bases: TGTGCCATCAGTGAGCAGCGGGATGAGCAGTTCTTC. Translating gives CAISEQRDEQFF.

The rearrangement links TRBV28 to TRBJ2-7; the D is unclear. This CDR3 contains 12 residues. Trimming took 5 bases from V and 2 from J, leaving 7 bases between them. Germline-derived CDR1 and CDR2 are MDHEN and SYDVKM. The CDR3 spells CASSPQTYEQYF. Here the CDR3 DNA reads TGTGCCAGCAGTCCCCAGACCTACGAGCAGTACTTC. Combining the CDR3 with reference TRBV28 and TRBJ2-7 gives the whole variable domain DVKVTQSSRYLVKRTGEKVFLECVQDMDHENMFWYRQDPGLGLRLIYFSYDVKMKEKGDIPEGYSVSREKKERFSLILESASTNQTSMYLCASSPQTYEQYFGPGTRLTVT.

The V gene is TRBV27, the J gene TRBJ2-6; 9 bases match TRBD1. Germline values: CDR1 MNHEY, CDR2 SMNVEV (reference sequence). The V and J ends lost 3 bases and 1 base, in that order; junction bases with no gene match: 13. The CDR3 is 20 residues long. DNA of the CDR3: TGTGCCAGCAGTTTGACCGGGACAGGGACTATTAATTCTGGGGCCAACGTCCTGACTTTC. Encoded protein: CASSLTGTGTINSGANVLTF. Drawing the rest from reference TRBV27 and TRBJ2-6, the complete variable domain is EAQVTQNPRYLITVTGKKLTVTCSQNMNHEYMSWYRQDPGLGLRQIYYSMNVEVTDKGDVPEGYKVSRKEKRNFPLILESPSPNQTSLYFCASSLTGTGTINSGANVLTFGAGSRLTVL.

This clone showed up just once. The chain links TRBV9 to TRBJ2-1, with D possibly matching TRBD2 (6 bases). The CDR3 is 14 residues long. Germline lookup yields CDR1 SGDLS and CDR2 YYNGEE. Trimming shortened V by 6 bases and J by 1 base, and 11 bases separated the two germline ends. CDR3 in amino acids: CASTPEGSYNEQFF. In DNA, the CDR3 is TGTGCCAGCACCCCGGAGGGATCCTACAATGAGCAGTTCTTC.

This clone was found a few times. The rearrangement links TRBV10-1 to TRBJ1-1, with D possibly matching TRBD1 (5 bases). The V end lost 0 bases, the J end lost 7 bases, and 12 bases lay between the germline ends. The germline CDR1 and CDR2 sequences are WNHNN and SYGVQD (reference sequence). CDR3 length equals 14 residues. This chain's CDR3 is CASSESGQGFEAFF. The CDR3 DNA reads as TGCGCCAGCAGTGAGTCGGGGCAGGGTTTTGAAGCTTTCTTT.

V is TRBV7-2 and J is TRBJ1-1, with D maybe TRBD1 (6 bases). Per germline, CDR1 SGHTA and CDR2 FQGNSA. Trimming stripped 4 bases from V and 1 base from J, with 13 bases between. CDR3 length: 15 amino acids. CDR3 nucleotide sequence: TGTGCCAGCAGCTGGGAGGGGGGCGAGAACACTGAAGCTTTCTTT. This codes for CASSWEGGENTEAFF.

V usage is TRBV2 and J usage is TRBJ1-3; TRBD1 matches at 7 bases. There are 14 residues in the CDR3. V trimming: 6 bases; J trimming: 4 bases; junction bases outside the gene matches: 6. Per germline, CDR1 SNHLY and CDR2 FYNNEI. CDR3 sequence: CASRQGLGGNTIYF. The CDR3 coding sequence is TGTGCCAGCAGACAGGGGCTTGGGGGAAACACCATATATTTT.

This clone came up a few times. The V gene is TRBV5-1, the J gene TRBJ1-1; 7 nucleotides match TRBD1. There are 15 residues in the CDR3. V lost 4 bases and J lost 3; bases outside the gene matches: 9. Germline CDR1 reads SGHRS; CDR2 reads YFSETQ. CDR3 loop: CASSVEGAGHTEAFF. In DNA form, the CDR3 reads TGCGCCAGCAGCGTCGAGGGGGCCGGGCACACTGAAGCTTTCTTT.